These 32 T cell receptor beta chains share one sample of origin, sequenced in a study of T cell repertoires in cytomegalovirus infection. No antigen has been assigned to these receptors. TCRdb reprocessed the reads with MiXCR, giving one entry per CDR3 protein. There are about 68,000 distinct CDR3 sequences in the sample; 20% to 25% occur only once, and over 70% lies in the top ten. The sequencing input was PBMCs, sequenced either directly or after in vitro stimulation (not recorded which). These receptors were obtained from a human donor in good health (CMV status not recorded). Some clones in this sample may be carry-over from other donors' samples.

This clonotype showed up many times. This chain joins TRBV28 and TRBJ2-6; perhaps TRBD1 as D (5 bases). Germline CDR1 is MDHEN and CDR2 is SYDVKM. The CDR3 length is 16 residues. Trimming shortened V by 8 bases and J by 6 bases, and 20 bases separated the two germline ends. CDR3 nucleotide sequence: TGTGCCAGCGGGGCATTAGACCCCTCTAAGGCCAACGTCCTGACTTTC. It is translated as CASGALDPSKANVLTF.

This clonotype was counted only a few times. CDR3 DNA: TGTGCCAGCAGTCAGGGTTTTAATCAGCCCCAGCATTTT. It yields the protein CASSQGFNQPQHF. The chain has TRBV12-3 or TRBV12-4 and TRBJ1-5; tentatively, D is TRBD1 (5 bases). This CDR3 region has 13 residues. The V gene lost 5 bases and the J gene lost 4 bases, with 9 bases spanning the gap.

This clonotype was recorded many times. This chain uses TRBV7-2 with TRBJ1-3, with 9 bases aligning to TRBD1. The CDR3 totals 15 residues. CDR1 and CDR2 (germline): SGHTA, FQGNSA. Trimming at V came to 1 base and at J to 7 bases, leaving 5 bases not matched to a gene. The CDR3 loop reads CASSLDSGQGNTIYF. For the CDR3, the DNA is TGTGCCAGCAGCTTAGACTCCGGACAGGGGAACACCATATATTTT. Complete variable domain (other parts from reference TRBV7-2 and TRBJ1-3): GAGVSQSPSNKVTEKGKDVELRCDPISGHTALYWYRQSLGQGLEFLIYFQGNSAPDKSGLPSDRFSAERTGGSVSTLTIQRTQQEDSAVYLCASSLDSGQGNTIYFGEGSWLTVV.

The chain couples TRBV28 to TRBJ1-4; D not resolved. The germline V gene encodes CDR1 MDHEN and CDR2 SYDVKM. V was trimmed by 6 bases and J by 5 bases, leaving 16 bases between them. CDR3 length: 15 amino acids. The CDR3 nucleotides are TGTGCCAGCAGCTTGGAGGGTCGGGTGAATGAAAAACTGTTTTTT. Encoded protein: CASSLEGRVNEKLFF.

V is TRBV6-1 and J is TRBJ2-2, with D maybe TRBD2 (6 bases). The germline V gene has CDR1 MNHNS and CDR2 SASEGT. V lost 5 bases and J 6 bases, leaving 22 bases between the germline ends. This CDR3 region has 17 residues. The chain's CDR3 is CASSSHRRAEGPGELFF. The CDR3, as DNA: TGTGCCAGCAGTTCCCACCGTCGAGCGGAGGGGCCCGGGGAGCTGTTTTTT.

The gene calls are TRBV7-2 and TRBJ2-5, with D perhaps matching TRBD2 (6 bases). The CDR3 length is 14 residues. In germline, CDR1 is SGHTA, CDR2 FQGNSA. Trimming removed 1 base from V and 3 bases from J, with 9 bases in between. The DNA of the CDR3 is TGTGCCAGCAGCTTAGTACGGGAGAAAGAGACCCAGTACTTC. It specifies CASSLVREKETQYF.

CDR3 in amino acids: CASQDGALGTDTQYF. The CDR3, as DNA: TGTGCCAGCCAGGACGGGGCTCTAGGGACAGATACGCAGTATTTT. This chain joins TRBV6-2 or TRBV6-3 and TRBJ2-3; possibly TRBD1 or TRBD2 for D (5 bases each). This CDR3 is built from 15 residues. CDR1 and CDR2 from the germline V gene are MNHEY and SVGEGT. Deletions cut 8 bases from V and 3 bases from J, with 18 bases between.

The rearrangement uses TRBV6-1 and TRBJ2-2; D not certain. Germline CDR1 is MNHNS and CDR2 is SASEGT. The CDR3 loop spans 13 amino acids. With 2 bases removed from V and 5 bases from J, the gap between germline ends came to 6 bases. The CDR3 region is CASSEQLTGELFF. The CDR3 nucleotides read TGTGCCAGCAGTGAACAGTTGACCGGGGAGCTGTTTTTT.

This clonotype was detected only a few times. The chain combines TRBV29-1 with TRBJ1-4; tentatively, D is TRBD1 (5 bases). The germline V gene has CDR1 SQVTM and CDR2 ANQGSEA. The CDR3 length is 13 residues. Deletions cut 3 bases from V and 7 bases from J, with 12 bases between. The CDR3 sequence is CSVDGGLGEKLFF. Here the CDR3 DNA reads TGCAGCGTTGACGGGGGGTTGGGTGAAAAACTGTTTTTT. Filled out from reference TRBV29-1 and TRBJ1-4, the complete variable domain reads SAVISQKPSRDICQRGTSLTIQCQVDSQVTMMFWYRQQPGQSLTLIATANQGSEATYESGFVIDKFPISRPNLTFSTLTVSNMSPEDSSIYLCSVDGGLGEKLFFGSGTQLSVL.

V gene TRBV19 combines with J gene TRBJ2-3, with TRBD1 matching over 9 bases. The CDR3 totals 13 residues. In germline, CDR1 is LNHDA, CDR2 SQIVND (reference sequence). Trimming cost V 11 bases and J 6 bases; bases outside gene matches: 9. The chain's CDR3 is CAVLQGASDTQYF. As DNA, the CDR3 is TGTGCCGTATTACAGGGGGCGTCCGATACGCAGTATTTT.

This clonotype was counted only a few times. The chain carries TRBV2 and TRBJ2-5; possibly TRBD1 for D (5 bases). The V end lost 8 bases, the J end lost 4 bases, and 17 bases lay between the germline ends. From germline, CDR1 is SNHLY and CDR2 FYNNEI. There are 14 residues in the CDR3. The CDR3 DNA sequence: TGTGCCAGCTCAACAGGACGACGACCAGAGACCCAGTACTTC. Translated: CASSTGRRPETQYF.

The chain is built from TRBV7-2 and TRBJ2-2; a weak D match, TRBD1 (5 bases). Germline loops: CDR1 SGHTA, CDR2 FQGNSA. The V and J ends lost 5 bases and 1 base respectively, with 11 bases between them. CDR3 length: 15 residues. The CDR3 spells CASSLRQRNTGELFF. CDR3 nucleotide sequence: TGTGCCAGCAGCCTCCGACAGAGGAACACCGGGGAGCTGTTTTTT.

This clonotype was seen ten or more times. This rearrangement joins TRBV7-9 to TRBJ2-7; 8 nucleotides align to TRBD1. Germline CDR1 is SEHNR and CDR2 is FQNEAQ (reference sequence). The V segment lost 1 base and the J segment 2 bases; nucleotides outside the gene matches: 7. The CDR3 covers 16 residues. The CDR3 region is CASSLGVGQGAYEQYF. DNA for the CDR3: TGTGCCAGCAGCTTAGGTGTAGGACAGGGAGCCTACGAGCAGTACTTC.

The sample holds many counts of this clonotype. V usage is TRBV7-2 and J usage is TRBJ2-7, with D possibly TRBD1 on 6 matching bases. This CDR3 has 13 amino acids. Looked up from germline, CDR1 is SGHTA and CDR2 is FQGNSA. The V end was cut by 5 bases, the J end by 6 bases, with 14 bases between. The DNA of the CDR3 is TGTGCCAGCAGCCAGGGGCAGGGACGCGAGCAGTACTTC. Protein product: CASSQGQGREQYF.

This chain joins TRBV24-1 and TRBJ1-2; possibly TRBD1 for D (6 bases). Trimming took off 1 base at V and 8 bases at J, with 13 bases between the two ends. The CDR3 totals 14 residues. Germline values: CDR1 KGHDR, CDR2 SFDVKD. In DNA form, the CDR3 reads TGTGCCACCAGTGATTTAACCAGGGGACGCGGCTACACCTTC. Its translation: CATSDLTRGRGYTF.

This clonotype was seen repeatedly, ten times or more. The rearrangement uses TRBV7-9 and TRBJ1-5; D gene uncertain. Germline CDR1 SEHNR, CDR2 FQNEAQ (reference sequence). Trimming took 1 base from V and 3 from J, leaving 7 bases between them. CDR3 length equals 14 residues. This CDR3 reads CASSLGQLNQPQHF. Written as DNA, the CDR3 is TGTGCCAGCAGCTTAGGGCAGCTCAATCAGCCCCAGCATTTT.

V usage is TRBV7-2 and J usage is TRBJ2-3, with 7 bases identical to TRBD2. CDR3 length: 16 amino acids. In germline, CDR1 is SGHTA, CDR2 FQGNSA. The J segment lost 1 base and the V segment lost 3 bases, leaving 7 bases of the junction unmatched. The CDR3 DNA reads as TGTGCCAGCAGCTTCGTGCGGCTAGCGGGCACAGATACGCAGTATTTT. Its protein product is CASSFVRLAGTDTQYF. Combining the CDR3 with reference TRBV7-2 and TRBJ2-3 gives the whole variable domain GAGVSQSPSNKVTEKGKDVELRCDPISGHTALYWYRQSLGQGLEFLIYFQGNSAPDKSGLPSDRFSAERTGGSVSTLTIQRTQQEDSAVYLCASSFVRLAGTDTQYFGPGTRLTVL.

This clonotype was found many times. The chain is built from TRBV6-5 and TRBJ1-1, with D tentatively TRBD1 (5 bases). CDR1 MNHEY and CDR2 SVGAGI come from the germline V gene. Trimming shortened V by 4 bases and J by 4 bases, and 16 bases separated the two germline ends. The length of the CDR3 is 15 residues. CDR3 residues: CASSWGPTMRTEAFF. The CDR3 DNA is TGTGCCAGCAGTTGGGGACCGACGATGCGCACTGAAGCTTTCTTT.

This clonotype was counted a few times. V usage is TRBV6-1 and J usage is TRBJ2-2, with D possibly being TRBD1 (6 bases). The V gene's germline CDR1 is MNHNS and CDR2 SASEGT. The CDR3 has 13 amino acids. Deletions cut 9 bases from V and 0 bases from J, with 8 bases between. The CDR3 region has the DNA TGTGCCAGAAACAGGGCGAACACCGGGGAGCTGTTTTTT. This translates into CARNRANTGELFF.

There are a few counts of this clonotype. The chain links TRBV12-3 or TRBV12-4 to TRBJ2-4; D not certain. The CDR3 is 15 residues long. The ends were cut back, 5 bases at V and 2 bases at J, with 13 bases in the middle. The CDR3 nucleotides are TGTGCCAGCAGTCCCCTAGTTCTGTCCAAAAACATTCAGTACTTC. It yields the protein CASSPLVLSKNIQYF.

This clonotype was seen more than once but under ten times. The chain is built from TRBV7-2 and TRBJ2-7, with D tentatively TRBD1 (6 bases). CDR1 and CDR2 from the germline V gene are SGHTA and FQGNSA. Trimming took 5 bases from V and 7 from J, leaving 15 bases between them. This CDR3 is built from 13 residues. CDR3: CASSEGHFGEQYF. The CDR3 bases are TGTGCCAGCAGCGAGGGACACTTCGGGGAGCAGTACTTC. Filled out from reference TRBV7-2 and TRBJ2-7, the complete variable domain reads GAGVSQSPSNKVTEKGKDVELRCDPISGHTALYWYRQSLGQGLEFLIYFQGNSAPDKSGLPSDRFSAERTGGSVSTLTIQRTQQEDSAVYLCASSEGHFGEQYFGPGTRLTVT.

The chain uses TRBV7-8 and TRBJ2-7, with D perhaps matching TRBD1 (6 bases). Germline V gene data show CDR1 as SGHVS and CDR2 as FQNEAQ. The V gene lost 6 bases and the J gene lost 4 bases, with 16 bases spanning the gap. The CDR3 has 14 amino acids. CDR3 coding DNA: TGTGCCAGCAGTAATACAGGGTATTTATACGAGCAGTACTTC. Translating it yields CASSNTGYLYEQYF.

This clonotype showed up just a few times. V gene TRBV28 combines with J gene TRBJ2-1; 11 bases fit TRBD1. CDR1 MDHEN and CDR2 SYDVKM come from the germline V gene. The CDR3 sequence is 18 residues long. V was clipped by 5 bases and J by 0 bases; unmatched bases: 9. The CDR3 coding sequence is TGTGCCAGCAGTCCGGGACAGGGGGTGATAGGCTCCTACAATGAGCAGTTCTTC. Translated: CASSPGQGVIGSYNEQFF.

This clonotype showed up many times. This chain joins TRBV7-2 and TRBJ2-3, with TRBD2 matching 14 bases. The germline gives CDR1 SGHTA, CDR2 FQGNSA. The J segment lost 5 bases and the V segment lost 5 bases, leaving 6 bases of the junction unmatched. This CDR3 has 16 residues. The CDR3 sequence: CASSPGLAGVGDTQYF. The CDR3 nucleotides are TGTGCCAGCAGCCCGGGACTAGCGGGAGTAGGAGATACGCAGTATTTT.

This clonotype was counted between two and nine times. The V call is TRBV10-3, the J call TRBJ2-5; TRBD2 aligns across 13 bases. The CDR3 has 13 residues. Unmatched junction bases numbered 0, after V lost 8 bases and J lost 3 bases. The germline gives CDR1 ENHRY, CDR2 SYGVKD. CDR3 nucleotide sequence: TGTGCCATCGGACTAGCGGGAGAAGAGACCCAGTACTTC. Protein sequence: CAIGLAGEETQYF.

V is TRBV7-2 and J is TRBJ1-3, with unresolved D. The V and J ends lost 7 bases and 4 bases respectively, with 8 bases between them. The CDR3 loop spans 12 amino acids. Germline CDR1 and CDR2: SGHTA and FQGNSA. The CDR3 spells CASIQRGNTIYF. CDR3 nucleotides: TGTGCCAGCATCCAAAGGGGAAACACCATATATTTT.

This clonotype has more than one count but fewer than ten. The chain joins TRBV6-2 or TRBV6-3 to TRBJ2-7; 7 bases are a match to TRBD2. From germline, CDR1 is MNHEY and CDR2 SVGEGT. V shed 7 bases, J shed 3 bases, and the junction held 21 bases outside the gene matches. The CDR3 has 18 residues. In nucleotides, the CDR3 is TGTGCCAGCACTTTTACTCTCGGGCTAGCGGAGGCCCACTACGAGCAGTACTTC. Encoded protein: CASTFTLGLAEAHYEQYF.

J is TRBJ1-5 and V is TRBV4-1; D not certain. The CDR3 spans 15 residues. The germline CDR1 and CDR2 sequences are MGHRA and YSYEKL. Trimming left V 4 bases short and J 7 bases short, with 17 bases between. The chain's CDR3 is CASSPPGSGVQPQHF. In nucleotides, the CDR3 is TGCGCCAGCAGCCCCCCGGGTAGTGGTGTCCAGCCCCAGCATTTT.

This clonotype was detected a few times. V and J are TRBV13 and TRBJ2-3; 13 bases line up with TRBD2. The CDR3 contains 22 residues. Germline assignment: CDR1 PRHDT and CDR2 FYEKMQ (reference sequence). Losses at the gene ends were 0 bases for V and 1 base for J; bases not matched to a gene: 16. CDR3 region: CASSLGSGTSGEGRPGTDTQYF. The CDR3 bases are TGTGCCAGCAGCTTAGGGTCTGGGACTAGCGGGGAGGGTCGTCCGGGCACAGATACGCAGTATTTT.

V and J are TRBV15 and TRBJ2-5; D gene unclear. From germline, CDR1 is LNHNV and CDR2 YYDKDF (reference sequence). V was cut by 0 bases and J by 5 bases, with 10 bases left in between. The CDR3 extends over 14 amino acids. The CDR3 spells CATSRDRQAETQYF. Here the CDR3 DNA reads TGTGCCACCAGCAGAGATCGGCAGGCGGAGACCCAGTACTTC.

The CDR3 region is CASSQMGPELASPLHF. The CDR3 DNA follows: TGTGCCAGCTCCCAGATGGGCCCGGAGTTGGCTTCACCCCTCCACTTT. V gene TRBV18 combines with J gene TRBJ1-6, with no clear D. Trimming took 6 bases from V and 9 from J, leaving 21 bases between them. The CDR3 is made up of 16 amino acids. CDR1 KGHSH and CDR2 LQKENI come from the germline V gene.

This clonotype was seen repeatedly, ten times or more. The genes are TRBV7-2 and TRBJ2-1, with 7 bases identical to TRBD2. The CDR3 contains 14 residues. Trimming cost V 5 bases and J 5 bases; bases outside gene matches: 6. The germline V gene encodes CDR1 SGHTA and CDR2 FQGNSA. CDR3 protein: CASSPGGGHNEQFF. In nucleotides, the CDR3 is TGTGCCAGCAGCCCAGGCGGGGGTCACAATGAGCAGTTCTTC.